This section outlines one TCR beta chain sequence together with its context. Antigen: not known. These data originate in a study of T cells after yellow fever vaccination. Across the whole study: Preparation of fractions with low cell numbers was performed using SMART-Seq v4 Ultra Low Input. Study results and limitations: Booster sampling recovered most clones from primary vaccination (96% CD4, just over 85% CD8). On re-exposure, the response was weaker but peaked faster, at day 5 versus 15.

It was through 5'RACE template switching that TCR cDNA was made, with a universal primer site and UMIs added. From the 5' RACE reads, TCRdb called clonotypes with MiXCR, one entry per CDR3 protein. The data show some 340,000 distinct CDR3 sequences, with about 10% seen just once and 3.3% held by the top ten. This TCR was recovered from a young man who received the YFV17D yellow fever vaccine. The specimen comprised CD4+ T cells sorted from PBMCs, sampled 45 days after the yellow fever booster vaccination.

CDR3 DNA sequence: TGTGCCAGCAGTTTCGAGGGCACAGATACGCAGTATTTT. Translation: CASSFEGTDTQYF. The V and J genes are TRBV27 and TRBJ2-3, with D uncertain. Germline CDR1 is MNHEY and CDR2 is SMNVEV (reference sequence). V was shortened by 3 bases and J by 1 base, with 5 bases between the two germline ends. The CDR3 runs to 13 residues.